These 23 T cell receptor beta chains were all obtained from the same sample, sequenced in a study of blood T cell repertoires in COVID-19. Measured with immunoSEQ multiplex PCR; TCRdb has only the in-frame clones, and not every one. There are more than 200,000 clones in the sample; over 75% occur only once, and around 7% lies in the top ten. The sequenced sample consisted of PBMCs or T cells enriched from blood (not recorded which). Every receptor here comes from a man under 40 in a cohort exposed to, infected with or recovered from COVID-19 (not recorded which).

The chain joins TRBV27 to TRBJ2-4; the D gene is possibly TRBD1 (6 bases). The V end lost 1 base, the J end lost 2 bases, and 15 bases lay between the germline ends. This CDR3 is built from 17 residues. Germline assignment: CDR1 MNHEY and CDR2 SMNVEV (reference sequence). The CDR3 region is CASSLLSGVGTKNIQYF. Written as DNA, the CDR3 is TGTGCCAGCAGTTTATTGTCAGGGGTTGGAACCAAAAACATTCAGTACTTC.

V and J are TRBV18 and TRBJ1-3; D not certain. Germline CDR1 reads KGHSH; CDR2 reads LQKENI. V was trimmed by 2 bases and J by 4 bases, leaving 6 bases between them. This CDR3 comprises 13 residues. The DNA of the CDR3 is TGTGCCAGCTCACCAGGGCTCGGAAACACCATATATTTT. It translates to CASSPGLGNTIYF.

V usage is TRBV5-4 and J usage is TRBJ1-2; tentative D call: TRBD1 (5 bases). V was pared by 2 bases and J by 13 bases, with 12 bases between. Germline V gene sequence: CDR1 SGHNT, CDR2 YYREEE (reference sequence). The CDR3 loop spans 11 amino acids. The CDR3 region is CASSLATALTF. DNA of the CDR3: TGTGCCAGCAGCTTAGCGACAGCCCTCACCTTC.

This clone was seen once. The chain has TRBV6-1 and TRBJ1-1; D ambiguous. V was trimmed by 1 base and J by 4 bases, leaving 10 bases between them. The CDR3 covers 14 residues. Germline CDR1 MNHNS, CDR2 SASEGT. CDR3 sequence (DNA): TGTGCCAGCAGTGAAGGATTCGCGGGCACTGAAGCTTTCTTT. Translated, it gives CASSEGFAGTEAFF.

The rearrangement joins TRBV4-1 to TRBJ2-1, with TRBD1 matching 8 bases. The germline V gene has CDR1 MGHRA and CDR2 YSYEKL. The junction had 9 bases not matched to a gene; V was cut back by 1 base and J by 7 bases. This CDR3 region has 16 residues. The CDR3 DNA is TGCGCCAGCAGCCAAGTTCTCAGGACAGGGACAAATGAGCAGTTCTTC. Protein sequence: CASSQVLRTGTNEQFF.

The J gene is TRBJ1-2, the V gene TRBV6-5; D remains unclear. The CDR3 consists of 10 residues. Trimming shortened V by 6 bases and J by 7 bases, and 6 bases separated the two germline ends. Germline CDR1 reads MNHEY; CDR2 reads SVGAGI. The CDR3 coding sequence is TGTGCCAGCAGCTTCAGTGGCTACACCTTC. This sequence encodes CASSFSGYTF.

The chain carries TRBV5-8 and TRBJ2-7; no firm D call. Trimming removed 1 base at V and 0 bases at J, with 11 bases between. CDR3 length equals 15 residues. Germline CDR1 is SGHTS and CDR2 is YDEGEE. This chain's CDR3 is CASSLLHLSSYEQYF. In DNA form, the CDR3 reads TGTGCCAGCAGCTTGCTCCATTTGAGCTCCTACGAGCAGTACTTC.

The rearrangement links TRBV5-1 to TRBJ2-7; unclear D gene. From germline, CDR1 is SGHRS and CDR2 YFSETQ. CDR3 length: 14 amino acids. V was pared by 3 bases and J by 1 base, with 11 bases between. In DNA, the CDR3 is TGCGCCAGCAGCTCGGCGGTAGGTTCCTACGAGCAGTACTTC. Protein product: CASSSAVGSYEQYF.

V is TRBV28 and J is TRBJ2-7, with 9 nucleotides matching TRBD2. Germline V gene data show CDR1 as MDHEN and CDR2 as SYDVKM. Trimming cost V 7 bases and J 2 bases; bases outside gene matches: 6. The CDR3 totals 14 residues. The CDR3 region is CASTIAGVAYEQYF. The DNA for the CDR3 is TGTGCCAGCACTATAGCGGGAGTGGCCTACGAGCAGTACTTC.

This chain connects TRBV4-3 to TRBJ2-2; tentative D call: TRBD2 (6 bases). The CDR3 runs 16 residues. Germline V lookup: CDR1 LGHNA, CDR2 YSLEER. Trimming left V 6 bases short and J 1 base short, with 15 bases between. The DNA for the CDR3 is TGCGCCAGCAGTTCCCCGAGCGGGCTGAACACCGGGGAGCTGTTTTTT. It yields the protein CASSSPSGLNTGELFF.

The chain joins TRBV4-1 to TRBJ2-3, with TRBD1 matching 7 bases. V trimming: 3 bases; J trimming: 6 bases; junction bases outside the gene matches: 12. Per germline, CDR1 MGHRA and CDR2 YSYEKL. The CDR3 loop spans 16 amino acids. CDR3 protein: CASSHMGQRRGDTQYF. The CDR3 DNA reads TGCGCCAGCAGCCATATGGGACAGCGCCGAGGCGATACGCAGTATTTT.

The J gene is TRBJ1-5, the V gene TRBV24-1; D gene uncertain. CDR3 size: 14 residues. The V gene lost 5 bases and the J gene lost 1 base, with 8 bases spanning the gap. The germline V gene encodes CDR1 KGHDR and CDR2 SFDVKD. The CDR3 region has the DNA TGTGCCACCAGTGGAGGGCGAAGCAATCAGCCCCAGCATTTT. Encoded protein: CATSGGRSNQPQHF.

The chain uses TRBV4-1 and TRBJ1-4; D unclear. V lost 0 bases to trimming and J lost 8 bases, with 10 bases between them. The CDR3 runs to 14 residues. Per the germline V gene, CDR1 is MGHRA and CDR2 is YSYEKL. CDR3 sequence (DNA): TGCGCCAGCAGCCAAGATCCTACCGCAGAAAAACTGTTTTTT. It yields the protein CASSQDPTAEKLFF.

The V and J genes are TRBV27 and TRBJ2-2; D unclear. Deletions cut 1 base from V and 8 bases from J, with 17 bases between. In germline, CDR1 is MNHEY, CDR2 SMNVEV (reference sequence). This CDR3 has 16 residues. CDR3: CASSLWALPAGGELFF. In DNA, the CDR3 is TGTGCCAGCAGTTTATGGGCGCTACCAGCTGGAGGGGAGCTGTTTTTT.

This clone was detected a few times. The V gene is TRBV4-2, the J gene TRBJ2-2, with 8 bases matching TRBD2. J gave up 5 bases and V 0 bases, and 20 bases lay outside the gene matches. This CDR3 comprises 21 residues. Germline lookup yields CDR1 LGHNA and CDR2 YNFKEQ. DNA of the CDR3: TGTGCCAGCAGCCAAGACATTCCTCTGGGGGTAGCGGGACGACCTACCGGGGAGCTGTTTTTT. It yields the protein CASSQDIPLGVAGRPTGELFF.

V is TRBV15 and J is TRBJ2-1, with 8 bases lining up with TRBD1. The CDR3 length is 15 residues. The V gene end was trimmed by 3 bases and the J gene end by 3 bases; junction bases not matched to a gene: 4. Germline CDR1 is LNHNV and CDR2 is YYDKDF (reference sequence). CDR3 residues: CATSSRGLSYNEQFF. As DNA, the CDR3 is TGTGCCACCAGCAGCAGGGGGCTAAGCTACAATGAGCAGTTCTTC.

As to this clone: This same CDR3 is encoded by further DNA sequences in the sample. The rearrangement joins TRBV9 to TRBJ1-1; D perhaps matches TRBD1 (5 bases). Germline V lookup: CDR1 SGDLS, CDR2 YYNGEE. The CDR3 spans 14 residues. With 4 bases removed from V and 1 base from J, the gap between germline ends came to 11 bases. In nucleotides, the CDR3 is TGTGCCAGCAGCCTAAGACAGACGAACACTGAAGCTTTCTTT. This sequence encodes CASSLRQTNTEAFF.

The chain recombines TRBV14 with TRBJ2-1; 9 nucleotides agree with TRBD2. The germline CDR1 and CDR2 sequences are SGHDN and FVKESK. The CDR3 loop spans 18 amino acids. V lost 0 bases to trimming and J lost 4 bases; unmatched junction nucleotides: 10. CDR3 protein: CASSQEVSGRPDYNEQFF. The CDR3 DNA reads as TGTGCCAGCAGCCAAGAGGTGAGCGGGAGGCCCGATTACAATGAGCAGTTCTTC.

This rearrangement joins TRBV5-6 to TRBJ1-1; D is undetermined. CDR1 and CDR2 (germline): SGHDT, YYEEEE. V gave up 4 bases and J gave up 2 bases, with 15 bases separating them. The CDR3 extends over 15 amino acids. CDR3 loop: CASSIIPAGNTEAFF. CDR3 in DNA: TGTGCCAGCAGCATCATTCCTGCGGGTAACACTGAAGCTTTCTTT.

The chain combines TRBV5-1 with TRBJ2-5, with D perhaps matching TRBD1 (6 bases). This CDR3 has 15 amino acids. V was shortened by 0 bases and J by 4 bases, with 13 bases between the two germline ends. Germline V gives CDR1 SGHRS, CDR2 YFSETQ. The DNA for the CDR3 is TGCGCCAGCAGCTTGGATGTTGTAGGGGGAGAGACCCAGTACTTC. This encodes CASSLDVVGGETQYF.

V gene TRBV19 combines with J gene TRBJ2-7; TRBD1 is a possible D gene (5 bases). Germline-derived CDR1 and CDR2 are LNHDA and SQIVND (reference sequence). V was cut by 6 bases and J by 4 bases, with 13 bases left in between. The CDR3 is made up of 13 amino acids. This CDR3 reads CASRAQDTYEQYF. For the CDR3, the DNA is TGTGCCAGTAGGGCTCAGGACACTTACGAGCAGTACTTC.

The CDR3 DNA reads TGTGCCAGCTTGAAAAGCGGGTTTTACAATGAGCAGTTCTTC. It yields the protein CASLKSGFYNEQFF. This chain connects TRBV11-2 to TRBJ2-1, with D possibly being TRBD2 (6 bases). The CDR3 runs to 14 residues. The V end lost 8 bases, the J end lost 4 bases, and 15 bases lay between the germline ends. From germline, CDR1 is SGHAT and CDR2 FQNNGV.

The rearrangement joins TRBV6-2 or TRBV6-3 to TRBJ2-7, with unresolved D. The germline V and J ends were trimmed by 6 bases and 0 bases, with 6 bases remaining between them. This CDR3 is 12 amino acids long. The germline V gene encodes CDR1 MNHEY and CDR2 SVGEGT. The CDR3 DNA is TGTGCCAGCAGCCACTCCTCCTACGAGCAGTACTTC. It translates to CASSHSSYEQYF.